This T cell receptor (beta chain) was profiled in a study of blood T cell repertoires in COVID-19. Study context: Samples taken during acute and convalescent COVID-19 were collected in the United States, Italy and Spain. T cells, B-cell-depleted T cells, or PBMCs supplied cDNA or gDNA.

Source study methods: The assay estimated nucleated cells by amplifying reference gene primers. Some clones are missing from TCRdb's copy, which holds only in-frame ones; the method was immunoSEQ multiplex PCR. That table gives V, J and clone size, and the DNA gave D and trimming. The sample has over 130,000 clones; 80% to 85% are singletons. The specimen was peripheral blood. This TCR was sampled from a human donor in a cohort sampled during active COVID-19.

The CDR3 bases are TGTGCCAGCAGCCCCCGGGGACTAGCGGGGGGGCCGGGTGAGACCCAGTACTTC. Its translation: CASSPRGLAGGPGETQYF. V and J are TRBV7-9 and TRBJ2-5; TRBD2 aligns across 16 bases. The CDR3 totals 18 residues. The germline CDR1 and CDR2 sequences are SEHNR and FQNEAQ (reference sequence). The V gene end was trimmed by 5 bases and the J gene end by 5 bases; junction bases not matched to a gene: 11.